These T cell receptor beta chains were read from a single sample in a study of T cell responses to AZD1222 COVID-19 vaccine. Repertoires were generated with immunoSEQ multiplex PCR, while TCRdb's copy carries only in-frame clones and drops some. This sample has about 150,000 clones, with 92% found just once. Material: peripheral blood, obtained 28 days after the second AZD1222 dose. The receptors were gathered from an adult who received the AZD1222 COVID-19 vaccine. Each CDR3 is given with its conserved first and last residue. Each record gives: CDR3 protein, CDR3 DNA, D gene, clone size, J gene, V gene. The D gene is left open where the match is weak. Size is omitted from some rows. Given values are once, few, many or a class for expanded clones.

CDR3aa: CASSVTDLNQPQHF
CDR3nt: TGTGCCAGCTCGGTTACAGACCTCAATCAGCCCCAGCATTTT
d_gene: -
abundance: -
j_gene: TRBJ1-5
v_gene: TRBV18

CDR3aa: CASSLPGGEQYF
CDR3nt: TGTGCCAGCAGTTTGCCTGGGGGCGAGCAGTACTTC
d_gene: -
abundance: -
j_gene: TRBJ2-7
v_gene: TRBV27

CDR3aa: CARGASGIYEQYF
CDR3nt: TGTGCCAGAGGGGCTAGCGGGATCTACGAGCAGTACTTC
d_gene: TRBD2
abundance: -
j_gene: TRBJ2-7
v_gene: TRBV7-3

CDR3aa: CASSRADTSNQPQHF
CDR3nt: TGTGCCAGCTCCCGGGCTGATACAAGCAATCAGCCCCAGCATTTT
d_gene: -
abundance: -
j_gene: TRBJ1-5
v_gene: TRBV18

CDR3aa: CASSDFFGGNGYTF
CDR3nt: TGTGCCAGCAGTGACTTCTTCGGGGGGAATGGCTACACCTTC
d_gene: -
abundance: -
j_gene: TRBJ1-2
v_gene: TRBV6-4

CDR3aa: CAISESSWGNLNTEAFF
CDR3nt: TGTGCCATCAGTGAGTCTTCCTGGGGCAATCTGAACACTGAAGCTTTCTTT
d_gene: -
abundance: -
j_gene: TRBJ1-1
v_gene: TRBV10-3

CDR3aa: CASNQGQDQPQHF
CDR3nt: TGTGCCAGCAACCAGGGCCAGGATCAGCCCCAGCATTTT
d_gene: -
abundance: -
j_gene: TRBJ1-5
v_gene: TRBV2

CDR3aa: CASSFRDYPPGYTF
CDR3nt: TGTGCCAGCAGTTTTCGGGACTACCCTCCAGGCTACACCTTC
d_gene: -
abundance: -
j_gene: TRBJ1-2
v_gene: TRBV28

CDR3aa: CASTEGFYGYTF
CDR3nt: TGTGCCAGCACGGAAGGATTCTATGGCTACACCTTC
d_gene: -
abundance: -
j_gene: TRBJ1-2
v_gene: TRBV7-2

CDR3aa: CASSPSLTSGATSTDTQYF
CDR3nt: TGCGCCAGCAGCCCTTCCCTGACTAGCGGGGCAACTAGCACAGATACGCAGTATTTT
d_gene: TRBD2
abundance: -
j_gene: TRBJ2-3
v_gene: TRBV5-1

CDR3aa: CASRMDGANVLTF
CDR3nt: TGTGCCAGCAGAATGGATGGGGCCAACGTCCTGACTTTC
d_gene: -
abundance: -
j_gene: TRBJ2-6
v_gene: TRBV12-3/TRBV12-4

CDR3aa: CASSAPISGGNYEQYF
CDR3nt: TGTGCCAGCAGCGCCCCAATTAGCGGGGGGAATTACGAGCAGTACTTC
d_gene: TRBD2
abundance: -
j_gene: TRBJ2-7
v_gene: TRBV7-2

CDR3aa: CASSSDRLGSRMALEQFF
CDR3nt: TGTGCCAGCAGCTCTGACAGGCTGGGCTCCCGTATGGCCCTTGAGCAGTTCTTC
d_gene: -
abundance: -
j_gene: TRBJ2-1
v_gene: TRBV5-4

CDR3aa: CASSQEVANPTSEQYF
CDR3nt: TGTGCCAGCAGCCAAGAGGTTGCTAACCCGACCTCCGAGCAGTACTTC
d_gene: -
abundance: -
j_gene: TRBJ2-7
v_gene: TRBV4-2

CDR3aa: CATSDQGRSQETQYF
CDR3nt: TGTGCCACCAGTGACCAGGGACGGAGCCAAGAGACCCAGTACTTC
d_gene: -
abundance: -
j_gene: TRBJ2-5
v_gene: TRBV24-1

CDR3aa: CASSDSKASPQNQPQHF
CDR3nt: TGTGCCAGCAGTGACTCGAAGGCAAGTCCACAGAATCAGCCCCAGCATTTT
d_gene: -
abundance: -
j_gene: TRBJ1-5
v_gene: TRBV6-4

CDR3aa: CASSLGGQTYYEQYF
CDR3nt: TGTGCCAGCAGCTTAGGGGGACAGACCTACTACGAGCAGTACTTC
d_gene: TRBD1
abundance: -
j_gene: TRBJ2-7
v_gene: TRBV7-2

CDR3aa: CASSPLASGNNEQFF
CDR3nt: TGTGCCAGCTCACCATTGGCTAGCGGGAACAATGAGCAGTTCTTC
d_gene: TRBD2
abundance: -
j_gene: TRBJ2-1
v_gene: TRBV18

CDR3aa: CAISDRRQESGNTIYF
CDR3nt: TGTGCCATCAGTGATAGGAGACAGGAATCTGGAAACACCATATATTTT
d_gene: -
abundance: -
j_gene: TRBJ1-3
v_gene: TRBV10-3

CDR3aa: CASSYVNSGDYGYTF
CDR3nt: TGTGCCAGCAGTTACGTAAACAGCGGAGACTATGGCTACACCTTC
d_gene: -
abundance: -
j_gene: TRBJ1-2
v_gene: TRBV6-2/TRBV6-3

CDR3aa: CASSLDRFHTEAFF
CDR3nt: TGTGCCAGCAGCTTAGACAGATTTCACACTGAAGCTTTCTTT
d_gene: -
abundance: once
j_gene: TRBJ1-1
v_gene: TRBV7-3

CDR3aa: CASSQAPGDTEAFF
CDR3nt: TGTGCCAGCAGCCAAGCGCCGGGGGACACTGAAGCTTTCTTT
d_gene: -
abundance: -
j_gene: TRBJ1-1
v_gene: TRBV3-1/TRBV3-2

CDR3aa: CASSFAGGNTEAFF
CDR3nt: TGTGCCAGCAGCTTCGCAGGGGGGAACACTGAAGCTTTCTTT
d_gene: TRBD1
abundance: once
j_gene: TRBJ1-1
v_gene: TRBV7-2

CDR3aa: CASSLAQNTGELFF
CDR3nt: TGTGCCAGCAGCTTAGCTCAGAACACCGGGGAGCTGTTTTTT
d_gene: -
abundance: -
j_gene: TRBJ2-2
v_gene: TRBV7-6

CDR3aa: CASSMGGKNTGELFF
CDR3nt: TGTGCCAGCAGTATGGGCGGCAAGAACACCGGGGAGCTGTTTTTT
d_gene: -
abundance: -
j_gene: TRBJ2-2
v_gene: TRBV28

CDR3aa: CASSLGLAGDAGETQYF
CDR3nt: TGTGCCAGCAGCCTGGGACTAGCGGGAGATGCGGGGGAGACCCAGTACTTC
d_gene: TRBD2
abundance: -
j_gene: TRBJ2-5
v_gene: TRBV7-6

CDR3aa: CASSVGQGMGRNEQFF
CDR3nt: TGTGCCAGCAGTGTTGGACAGGGGATGGGTAGGAATGAGCAGTTCTTC
d_gene: TRBD1
abundance: -
j_gene: TRBJ2-1
v_gene: TRBV2

CDR3aa: CASSRQGNGGEKLFF
CDR3nt: TGTGCCAGCAGCCGACAGGGCAATGGAGGCGAAAAACTGTTTTTT
d_gene: TRBD1
abundance: -
j_gene: TRBJ1-4
v_gene: TRBV7-6

CDR3aa: CASSNDRDYGYTF
CDR3nt: TGTGCCAGCAGTAACGACAGGGACTATGGCTACACCTTC
d_gene: TRBD1
abundance: -
j_gene: TRBJ1-2
v_gene: TRBV6-5

CDR3aa: CATSTGDGTYNEQFF
CDR3nt: TGTGCCACCAGCACTGGCGACGGGACCTACAATGAGCAGTTCTTC
d_gene: -
abundance: once
j_gene: TRBJ2-1
v_gene: TRBV15

CDR3aa: CASSLDRRNTIYF
CDR3nt: TGTGCCAGCAGCTTGGACAGGCGAAACACCATATATTTT
d_gene: TRBD1
abundance: -
j_gene: TRBJ1-3
v_gene: TRBV11-2

CDR3aa: CASMRRQGRTGELFF
CDR3nt: TGTGCCAGTATGAGGAGACAGGGCCGAACCGGGGAGCTGTTTTTT
d_gene: TRBD1
abundance: -
j_gene: TRBJ2-2
v_gene: TRBV19

CDR3aa: CASSGFSVGTDTQYF
CDR3nt: TGTGCCAGCAGTGGGTTTAGCGTAGGCACAGATACGCAGTATTTT
d_gene: -
abundance: -
j_gene: TRBJ2-3
v_gene: TRBV2

CDR3aa: CASSLGQGDTDTQYF
CDR3nt: TGTGCCAGCAGTTTAGGACAGGGTGATACAGATACGCAGTATTTT
d_gene: TRBD1
abundance: -
j_gene: TRBJ2-3
v_gene: TRBV28

CDR3aa: CASSHATSGEPEQFF
CDR3nt: TGTGCCAGCAGCCATGCTACTAGCGGGGAGCCTGAGCAGTTCTTC
d_gene: TRBD2
abundance: few
j_gene: TRBJ2-1
v_gene: TRBV14

CDR3aa: CASSLGQPEAFF
CDR3nt: TGTGCCAGCAGCTTAGGGCAGCCTGAAGCTTTCTTT
d_gene: -
abundance: -
j_gene: TRBJ1-1
v_gene: TRBV11-2

CDR3aa: CASSVGDGPREAFF
CDR3nt: TGTGCCAGCAGCGTAGGGGACGGGCCCCGTGAAGCTTTCTTT
d_gene: -
abundance: -
j_gene: TRBJ1-1
v_gene: TRBV9

CDR3aa: CASMSDGDNSPLHF
CDR3nt: TGTGCCAGTATGTCGGATGGGGACAATTCACCCCTCCACTTT
d_gene: -
abundance: -
j_gene: TRBJ1-6
v_gene: TRBV19

CDR3aa: CATSRVGSSGYGYTF
CDR3nt: TGTGCCACCAGCAGAGTCGGCTCTTCGGGCTATGGCTACACCTTC
d_gene: -
abundance: -
j_gene: TRBJ1-2
v_gene: TRBV15

CDR3aa: CASSLVSYGYTF
CDR3nt: TGTGCCAGCAGCTTGGTGTCCTATGGCTACACCTTC
d_gene: -
abundance: -
j_gene: TRBJ1-2
v_gene: TRBV5-6

CDR3aa: CASSSISGRASAETQYF
CDR3nt: TGTGCCAGCAGCTCCATTAGCGGGAGGGCCTCGGCCGAGACCCAGTACTTC
d_gene: TRBD2
abundance: -
j_gene: TRBJ2-5
v_gene: TRBV5-6

CDR3aa: CASSLQQIYGYTF
CDR3nt: TGTGCCAGCAGTTTACAACAAATCTATGGCTACACCTTC
d_gene: -
abundance: -
j_gene: TRBJ1-2
v_gene: TRBV28

CDR3aa: CSGLGLAGNEQYF
CDR3nt: TGCAGCGGTCTGGGACTAGCGGGAAACGAGCAGTACTTC
d_gene: TRBD2
abundance: -
j_gene: TRBJ2-7
v_gene: TRBV29-1

CDR3aa: CASSQDQTSGSKFF
CDR3nt: TGCGCCAGCAGCCAAGATCAGACTAGCGGCTCAAAGTTCTTC
d_gene: TRBD2
abundance: few
j_gene: TRBJ2-1
v_gene: TRBV4-3

CDR3aa: CASSMKGAGGYEQFF
CDR3nt: TGTGCCAGTAGTATGAAGGGGGCGGGAGGGTATGAGCAGTTCTTC
d_gene: TRBD2
abundance: -
j_gene: TRBJ2-1
v_gene: TRBV19

CDR3aa: CASREGDAGSEQFF
CDR3nt: TGTGCCAGCAGGGAGGGGGATGCGGGGAGTGAGCAGTTCTTC
d_gene: -
abundance: -
j_gene: TRBJ2-1
v_gene: TRBV25-1

CDR3aa: CASRAGSQPQHF
CDR3nt: TGTGCCAGCAGAGCAGGGTCCCAGCCCCAGCATTTT
d_gene: -
abundance: -
j_gene: TRBJ1-5
v_gene: TRBV6-1

CDR3aa: CASSLGPLAGGPGEQYF
CDR3nt: TGTGCCAGCAGCTTAGGACCCCTAGCGGGAGGGCCGGGTGAGCAGTACTTC
d_gene: TRBD2
abundance: -
j_gene: TRBJ2-7
v_gene: TRBV7-2

CDR3aa: CASSPSGGSSGELFF
CDR3nt: TGTGCCAGCAGCCCATCAGGGGGCTCTAGCGGGGAGCTGTTTTTT
d_gene: TRBD1
abundance: few
j_gene: TRBJ2-2
v_gene: TRBV7-8

CDR3aa: CASSLSTGSNQPQHF
CDR3nt: TGTGCCAGCAGTTTATCGACAGGGTCCAATCAGCCCCAGCATTTT
d_gene: TRBD1
abundance: -
j_gene: TRBJ1-5
v_gene: TRBV27

CDR3aa: CASTRRDIGNTIYF
CDR3nt: TGTGCCAGCACCCGACGGGACATCGGAAACACCATATATTTT
d_gene: -
abundance: -
j_gene: TRBJ1-3
v_gene: TRBV9

CDR3aa: CASSFLGAYEQYF
CDR3nt: TGTGCCAGCAGCTTCCTGGGGGCCTACGAGCAGTACTTC
d_gene: -
abundance: -
j_gene: TRBJ2-7
v_gene: TRBV7-8

CDR3aa: CASSPRLADTQYF
CDR3nt: TGTGCCAGCAGCCCTCGGCTAGCGGATACGCAGTATTTT
d_gene: -
abundance: many
j_gene: TRBJ2-3
v_gene: TRBV7-9

CDR3aa: CASSGGTRSGELFF
CDR3nt: TGTGCCAGCAGCGGTGGGACTAGATCCGGGGAGCTGTTTTTT
d_gene: TRBD2
abundance: few
j_gene: TRBJ2-2
v_gene: TRBV9

CDR3aa: CASSIPRTGGGTNYGYTF
CDR3nt: TGTGCCAGCAGCATCCCTAGGACAGGGGGAGGGACTAACTATGGCTACACCTTC
d_gene: TRBD1
abundance: -
j_gene: TRBJ1-2
v_gene: TRBV9

CDR3aa: CASSQEPWRGSDTQYF
CDR3nt: TGCGCCAGCAGCCAAGAACCCTGGAGGGGTTCAGATACGCAGTATTTT
d_gene: -
abundance: -
j_gene: TRBJ2-3
v_gene: TRBV4-1

CDR3aa: CASSPLGGNSYEQYF
CDR3nt: TGTGCCAGCAGTCCCCTGGGCGGGAACTCCTACGAGCAGTACTTC
d_gene: -
abundance: -
j_gene: TRBJ2-7
v_gene: TRBV28

CDR3aa: CASSQRGGNQPQHF
CDR3nt: TGTGCCAGCAGCCAGAGAGGAGGCAATCAGCCCCAGCATTTT
d_gene: -
abundance: -
j_gene: TRBJ1-5
v_gene: TRBV7-6

CDR3aa: CASSLSGGASTF
CDR3nt: TGTGCCAGCAGTTTGTCGGGGGGCGCTTCTACCTTC
d_gene: -
abundance: -
j_gene: TRBJ1-2
v_gene: TRBV12-3/TRBV12-4